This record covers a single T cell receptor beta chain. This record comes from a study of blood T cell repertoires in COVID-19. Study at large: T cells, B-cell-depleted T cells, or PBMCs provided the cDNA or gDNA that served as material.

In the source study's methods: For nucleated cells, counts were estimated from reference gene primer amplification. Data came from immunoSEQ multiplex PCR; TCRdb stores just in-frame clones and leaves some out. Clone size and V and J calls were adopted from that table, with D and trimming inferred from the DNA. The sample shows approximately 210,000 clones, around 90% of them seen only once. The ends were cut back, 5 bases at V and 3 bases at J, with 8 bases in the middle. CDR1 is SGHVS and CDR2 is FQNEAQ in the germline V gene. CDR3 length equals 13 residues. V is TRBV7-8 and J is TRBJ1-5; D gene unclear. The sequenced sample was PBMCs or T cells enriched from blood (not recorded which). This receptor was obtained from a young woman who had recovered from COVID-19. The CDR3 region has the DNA TGTGCCAGCAGCCGGGAGGACAATCAGCCCCAGCATTTT. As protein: CASSREDNQPQHF.